Presented here are 23 T cell receptor beta chains from one specimen sequenced in a study of T cell responses to AZD1222 COVID-19 vaccine. TCRdb keeps only in-frame clones here, not all; method: immunoSEQ multiplex PCR. The sample records some 160,000 clones, over 85% being singletons. Material: peripheral blood, obtained on day 0 of AZD1222 vaccination. The receptors shown here come from an adult in good health.

The chain links TRBV5-4 to TRBJ2-6; 7 bases are shared with TRBD1. Germline V gene lookup returns CDR1 SGHNT and CDR2 YYREEE (reference sequence). Trimming took 4 bases from V and 0 from J; bases not matched to a gene: 7. This CDR3 is built from 17 residues. CDR3 residues: CASSAGQENSGANVLTF. The CDR3 DNA follows: TGTGCCAGCAGCGCTGGACAGGAAAACTCTGGGGCCAACGTCCTGACTTTC.

The V call is TRBV5-1, the J call TRBJ1-1, with D uncertain. Germline lookup yields CDR1 SGHRS and CDR2 YFSETQ. This CDR3 has 13 amino acids. Trimming removed 4 bases at V and 4 bases at J, with 11 bases between. Here the CDR3 DNA reads TGCGCCAGCAGCCGAAGCAGAGGCACTGAAGCTTTCTTT. This translates into CASSRSRGTEAFF.

The chain carries TRBV4-1 and TRBJ2-6; D remains unclear. V was cut by 0 bases and J by 2 bases, with 8 bases left in between. CDR3 size: 16 residues. The germline gives CDR1 MGHRA, CDR2 YSYEKL. In nucleotides, the CDR3 is TGCGCCAGCAGCCAAGAGAGGCAGGCTGGGGCCAACGTCCTGACTTTC. This sequence encodes CASSQERQAGANVLTF.

The rearrangement links TRBV24-1 to TRBJ2-1; D gene unclear. This CDR3 comprises 12 residues. Trimming left V 3 bases short and J 8 bases short, with 7 bases between. Germline V gene data show CDR1 as KGHDR and CDR2 as SFDVKD. CDR3 in amino acids: CATSDRSDEQFF. The CDR3 nucleotides read TGTGCCACCAGTGATCGCTCCGATGAGCAGTTCTTC.

This rearrangement joins TRBV9 to TRBJ1-5, with D maybe TRBD1 (6 bases). V gave up 4 bases and J gave up 2 bases, with 19 bases separating them. The CDR3 is 17 amino acids. The germline CDR1 and CDR2 sequences are SGDLS and YYNGEE. In DNA form, the CDR3 reads TGTGCCAGCAGCCGAGATCCAGGGGTAAATGGCAATCAGCCCCAGCATTTT. Residues: CASSRDPGVNGNQPQHF. The full variable domain, its missing parts supplied by reference TRBV9 and TRBJ1-5, is DSGVTQTPKHLITATGQRVTLRCSPRSGDLSVYWYQQSLDQGLQFLIQYYNGEERAKGNILERFSAQQFPDLHSELNLSSLELGDSALYFCASSRDPGVNGNQPQHFGDGTRLSIL.

The rearrangement joins TRBV14 to TRBJ2-7; TRBD1 might be the D (5 bases). With 3 bases removed from V and 7 bases from J, the gap between germline ends came to 10 bases. This CDR3 has 12 amino acids. Germline-derived CDR1 and CDR2 are SGHDN and FVKESK. CDR3 loop: CASSQSGREQYF. Written as DNA, the CDR3 is TGTGCCAGCAGCCAGTCAGGGCGGGAGCAGTACTTC.

Comments on this clone: Other DNA sequences from this sample encode an identical CDR3 as well. The V call is TRBV27, the J call TRBJ1-1; D is perhaps TRBD1 (6 bases). Trimming removed 0 bases from V and 4 bases from J, with 12 bases in between. There are 15 residues in the CDR3. CDR1 and CDR2 (germline): MNHEY, SMNVEV (reference sequence). For the CDR3, the DNA is TGTGCCAGCAGTTTATCGGGGGGCTTGGGCACTGAAGCTTTCTTT. Its protein product is CASSLSGGLGTEAFF.

In DNA form, the CDR3 reads TGTGCCAGCAACCCCGGCGGCAGCCTTTATGAAAAACTGTTTTTT. Residues: CASNPGGSLYEKLFF. The V gene is TRBV2, the J gene TRBJ1-4; D call uncertain. V was shortened by 7 bases and J by 6 bases, with 18 bases between the two germline ends. CDR3 length: 15 residues. In germline, CDR1 is SNHLY, CDR2 FYNNEI. Drawing the rest from reference TRBV2 and TRBJ1-4, the complete variable domain is EPEVTQTPSHQVTQMGQEVILRCVPISNHLYFYWYRQILGQKVEFLVSFYNNEISEKSEIFDDQFSVERPDGSNFTLKIRSTKLEDSAMYFCASNPGGSLYEKLFFGSGTQLSVL.

V gene TRBV7-9 combines with J gene TRBJ1-2; D remains ambiguous. The CDR3 is made up of 16 amino acids. Germline lookup yields CDR1 SEHNR and CDR2 FQNEAQ (reference sequence). Trimming took off 5 bases at V and 0 bases at J, with 16 bases between the two ends. As DNA, the CDR3 is TGTGCCAGCAGCCCCCCGGACGGTGCGGCTAACTATGGCTACACCTTC. Protein: CASSPPDGAANYGYTF.

The V gene is TRBV7-2, the J gene TRBJ1-2; weak D call: TRBD1 (5 bases). Germline lookup yields CDR1 SGHTA and CDR2 FQGNSA. CDR3 length equals 13 residues. V shed 4 bases and J shed 5 bases, with 11 bases lying between them. DNA for the CDR3: TGTGCCAGCAGCTCGACAGTAGGGTATGGCTACACCTTC. The encoded protein is CASSSTVGYGYTF.

This clone was detected once. The J gene is TRBJ2-1, the V gene TRBV10-2; D possibly corresponds to TRBD1 (5 bases). Germline lookup yields CDR1 WSHSY and CDR2 SAAADI. The CDR3 is made up of 14 amino acids. The ends were cut back, 0 bases at V and 9 bases at J, with 12 bases in the middle. The CDR3 loop reads CASSESSGSGEQFF. The CDR3 DNA reads TGCGCCAGCAGTGAGTCGTCAGGGTCCGGTGAGCAGTTCTTC.

V gene TRBV12-3 or TRBV12-4 combines with J gene TRBJ2-1; the D is unclear. CDR3 length: 11 amino acids. V gave up 8 bases and J gave up 5 bases, with 7 bases separating them. This CDR3 is CASQIDNEQFF. The CDR3 nucleotides are TGTGCCAGCCAAATTGACAATGAGCAGTTCTTC.

The chain carries TRBV5-1 and TRBJ2-1; 8 nucleotides align to TRBD2. After removal of 4 bases from V and 8 bases from J, the junction contained 14 bases not matched to a gene. This CDR3 spans 16 amino acids. Germline CDR1 and CDR2: SGHRS and YFSETQ. The CDR3 region is CASSLPPMGRGDEQFF. The CDR3 nucleotides read TGCGCCAGCAGCCTCCCCCCCATGGGGCGGGGGGATGAGCAGTTCTTC.

This clone showed up just once. V and J are TRBV28 and TRBJ1-2; D possibly corresponds to TRBD1 (5 bases). CDR1 and CDR2 from the germline V gene are MDHEN and SYDVKM. The CDR3 is made up of 17 amino acids. V lost 8 bases to trimming and J lost 5 bases, with 27 bases between them. The CDR3 loop is CASLTPRLGGYIYGYTF. CDR3 in DNA: TGTGCCAGCCTAACACCCCGCTTGGGGGGGTACATTTATGGCTACACCTTC.

This rearrangement joins TRBV7-3 to TRBJ2-3; TRBD2 is a possible D gene (6 bases). Germline-derived CDR1 and CDR2 are SGHTA and FQGTGA. The CDR3 runs to 14 residues. Trimming cost V 5 bases and J 7 bases, with 16 bases left between them. The CDR3 DNA follows: TGTGCCAGCAGCCCGGTGGCCGGGGGATATACGCAGTATTTT. Protein: CASSPVAGGYTQYF.

This clone came up once. This chain links TRBV6-5 with TRBJ1-2; perhaps TRBD1 as D (5 bases). Germline V lookup: CDR1 MNHEY, CDR2 SVGAGI. The CDR3 has 15 residues. The V gene lost 7 bases and the J gene lost 3 bases, with 18 bases spanning the gap. CDR3 sequence (DNA): TGTGCCAGCACCGACCTGGGGGAGGGATACTATGGCTACACCTTC. Translating it yields CASTDLGEGYYGYTF.

The chain couples TRBV9 to TRBJ2-7; tentative D call: TRBD1 (5 bases). V lost 0 bases and J lost 2, with 12 bases in between. Germline-derived CDR1 and CDR2 are SGDLS and YYNGEE. CDR3 size: 15 residues. CDR3 sequence (DNA): TGTGCCAGCAGCGTAGGGGTTGACAGTACCTACGAGCAGTACTTC. It translates to CASSVGVDSTYEQYF.

The rearrangement joins TRBV7-2 to TRBJ1-5; TRBD1 agrees at 7 bases. Germline-derived CDR1 and CDR2 are SGHTA and FQGNSA. This CDR3 spans 13 amino acids. Unmatched junction bases numbered 2, after V lost 6 bases and J lost 3 bases. CDR3 nucleotide sequence: TGTGCCAGCAGTGGACAGGTCAATCAGCCCCAGCATTTT. It encodes CASSGQVNQPQHF. The variable domain in full, with the rest retrieved from reference TRBV7-2 and TRBJ1-5, is GAGVSQSPSNKVTEKGKDVELRCDPISGHTALYWYRQSLGQGLEFLIYFQGNSAPDKSGLPSDRFSAERTGGSVSTLTIQRTQQEDSAVYLCASSGQVNQPQHFGDGTRLSIL.

The chain carries TRBV19 and TRBJ1-5; possibly TRBD1 for D (6 bases). Deletions cut 2 bases from V and 0 bases from J, with 17 bases between. Looked up from germline, CDR1 is LNHDA and CDR2 is SQIVND (reference sequence). The CDR3 has 18 amino acids. CDR3 region: CASSIHLGARNSNQPQHF. The DNA for the CDR3 is TGTGCCAGTAGTATACACTTGGGGGCCAGGAATAGCAATCAGCCCCAGCATTTT. Variable domain in full (rest from reference TRBV19 and TRBJ1-5): DGGITQSPKYLFRKEGQNVTLSCEQNLNHDAMYWYRQDPGQGLRLIYYSQIVNDFQKGDIAEGYSVSREKKESFPLTVTSAQKNPTAFYLCASSIHLGARNSNQPQHFGDGTRLSIL.

This chain joins TRBV7-3 and TRBJ1-1; 7 bases agree with TRBD1. The CDR3 consists of 16 residues. After removal of 3 bases from V and 0 bases from J, the junction contained 7 bases not matched to a gene. Germline CDR1 SGHTA, CDR2 FQGTGA. The CDR3 nucleotides are TGTGCCAGCAGCTTGACAGGGACCCACATGAACACTGAAGCTTTCTTT. Translation: CASSLTGTHMNTEAFF.

The genes are TRBV18 and TRBJ2-2; D remains ambiguous. V was clipped by 3 bases and J by 5 bases, with 7 bases between them. The CDR3 is 13 amino acids. Germline assignment: CDR1 KGHSH and CDR2 LQKENI. CDR3 nucleotides: TGTGCCAGCTCACCTCTGGTTACCGGGGAGCTGTTTTTT. It yields the protein CASSPLVTGELFF.

This chain joins TRBV5-1 and TRBJ1-3, with a tentative D call TRBD1 (5 bases). Per germline, CDR1 SGHRS and CDR2 YFSETQ. V gave up 3 bases and J gave up 3 bases, with 10 bases separating them. The CDR3 extends over 14 amino acids. CDR3 bases: TGCGCCAGCAGCTCCGGGACCTATGGAAACACCATATATTTT. This gives the protein CASSSGTYGNTIYF.

The chain is built from TRBV6-5 and TRBJ1-6, with D perhaps matching TRBD1 (6 bases). V was shortened by 4 bases and J by 9 bases, with 10 bases between the two germline ends. There are 13 residues in the CDR3. Per the germline V gene, CDR1 is MNHEY and CDR2 is SVGAGI. The CDR3 DNA follows: TGTGCCAGCAGTTTACAGGGTCCTTCACCCCTCCACTTT. This translates into CASSLQGPSPLHF.